This record concerns one T cell receptor (beta chain) sequence. The PCR made use of 60 Vbeta and 13 Jbeta primers. TCRdb keeps only in-frame clones here, not all; method: immunoSEQ multiplex PCR. The sample holds 100,000 to 150,000 clones; about 78% are singletons and the top ten take approximately 1.6%. The V gene end was trimmed by 1 base and the J gene end by 5 bases; junction bases not matched to a gene: 1. The CDR3 totals 14 residues. CDR1 SGHAT and CDR2 FQNNGV come from the germline V gene. The data belong to a study of cytomegalovirus exposure and HLA in healthy donors. The source of this sequence is a female donor in good health and CMV-seronegative. The sample taken for sequencing was PBMCs. The chain employs TRBV11-2 and TRBJ2-1; 8 bases align to TRBD2. The CDR3 sequence: CASSLGLANNEQFF. The CDR3 region has the DNA TGTGCCAGCAGCTTAGGACTAGCGAACAATGAGCAGTTCTTC.